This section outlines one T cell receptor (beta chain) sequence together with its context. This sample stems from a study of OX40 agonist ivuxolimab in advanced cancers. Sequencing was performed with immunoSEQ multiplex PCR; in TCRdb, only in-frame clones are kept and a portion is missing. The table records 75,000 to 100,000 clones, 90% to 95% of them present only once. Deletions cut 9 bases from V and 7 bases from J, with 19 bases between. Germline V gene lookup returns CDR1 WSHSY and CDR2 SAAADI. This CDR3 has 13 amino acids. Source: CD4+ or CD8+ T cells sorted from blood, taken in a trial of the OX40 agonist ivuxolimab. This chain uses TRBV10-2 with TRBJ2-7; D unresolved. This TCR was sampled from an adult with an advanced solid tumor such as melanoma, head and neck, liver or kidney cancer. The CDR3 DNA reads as TGCGCCAGTAGTACCCAACAGCCCCTAGAGCAGTACTTC. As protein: CASSTQQPLEQYF.